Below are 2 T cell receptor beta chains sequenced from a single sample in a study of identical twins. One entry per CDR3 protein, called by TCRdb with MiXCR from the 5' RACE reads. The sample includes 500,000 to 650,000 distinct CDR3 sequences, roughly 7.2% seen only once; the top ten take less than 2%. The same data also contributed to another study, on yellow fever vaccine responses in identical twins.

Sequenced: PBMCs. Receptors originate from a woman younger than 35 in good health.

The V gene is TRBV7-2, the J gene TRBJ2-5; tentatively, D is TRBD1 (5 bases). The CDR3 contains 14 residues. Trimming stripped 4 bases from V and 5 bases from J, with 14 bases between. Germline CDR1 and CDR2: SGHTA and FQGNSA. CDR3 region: CASSSPTVGETQYF. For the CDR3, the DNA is TGTGCCAGCAGCTCACCGACAGTCGGGGAGACCCAGTACTTC.

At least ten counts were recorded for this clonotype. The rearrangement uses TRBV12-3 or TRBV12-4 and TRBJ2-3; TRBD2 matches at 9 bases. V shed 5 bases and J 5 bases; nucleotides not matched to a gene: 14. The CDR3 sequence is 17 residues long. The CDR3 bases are TGTGCCAGCAGTCGCCGATGGAGCGGGGGGTTTGAAGATACGCAGTATTTT. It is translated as CASSRRWSGGFEDTQYF.